The present T cell receptor beta chain was sequenced within a study of brain metastases from non-small cell lung cancer (dated by TCRdb to between 2019 and 2020). About the study as a whole: The study profiled the immune microenvironment of paired resected primary tumors and brain metastases taken from patients with non-small-cell lung cancer. Findings and caveats that apply to the study as a whole: TCR repertoires were found to be largely shared between paired brain metastases and primary tumors, although sparse T-cell densities were observed in the brain metastases. T-cell infiltration was lower in brain metastases than in primary tumors (P < 0.001). Compared with the matched primary tumors, T-cell clones appeared to be expanded in about two thirds of brain metastases.

A cohort of 39 patients with surgically resected non-small-cell lung cancer, for whom both primary tumor and brain metastasis specimens were available, was included. The tumor specimens used were formalin-fixed, paraffin-embedded tissues taken from archives. The CDR3 runs 15 amino acids, cysteine and phenylalanine included. The sequence is cut down to CDR3 DNA, 45 bases in frame from base 1. Based on the germline V gene, the CDR1 and CDR2 sequences are MNHEY and SVGEGT. The library relied on the immunoSEQ multiplex PCR assay. Alongside a 770-gene immune expression panel, the team sequenced the T-cell receptor beta chain repertoire. Here the immuneACCESS table is served through TCRdb, limited to in-frame sequences with V and J called. Missing clones are a known gap in these copies; in checked studies unresolved V genes cover under half, and the rest lacks a known reason. Counted in this sample were thousands of clones; about 90% of them appeared once. The ten most abundant clones make up approximately 3.5% of the sample.

Comment on this clone: The antigen this receptor binds is unknown. One junction end does not reproduce the germline sequence, and a read error may be involved.

In this chain, TRBV6-2 or TRBV6-3 is recombined with TRBJ1-5; the central 10 bases match TRBD1. The receptor comes from a donor aged 40 or over with non-small cell lung cancer. Source material: primary lung tumor tissue. Taken with the paper, the label for cell subset or site translates to: primary lung tumor paired with brain metastasis. The DNA reads TGTGCCAGCAGTAACTCGGACAGGGGGAACGAGCCCCAGCATTTT. Protein translation: CASSNSDRGNEPQHF.